The text below deals with one TCR beta chain. The data belong to a study of Tregs in tolerant kidney transplant recipients. Study as a whole: Recipients received nonmyeloablative bone marrow transplants from related graft donors, with transient mixed chimerism.

Measured with immunoSEQ multiplex PCR; TCRdb has only the in-frame clones, and not every one. The profile shows 60,000 or so clones, approximately 83% of them singletons. CDR1 is KGHSH, CDR2 LQKENI, per germline. V lost 0 bases and J lost 2, with 15 bases in between. The CDR3 runs to 17 residues. The source material was Tregs from blood, sampled before the transplant. The chain recombines TRBV18 with TRBJ2-3; tentative D call: TRBD2 (5 bases). The source of this sequence is a human donor who received a combined kidney and bone marrow transplant. The CDR3 here is CASSPPSPGSLTDTQYF. CDR3 DNA sequence: TGTGCCAGCTCACCACCGAGTCCGGGGAGCCTCACAGATACGCAGTATTTT.